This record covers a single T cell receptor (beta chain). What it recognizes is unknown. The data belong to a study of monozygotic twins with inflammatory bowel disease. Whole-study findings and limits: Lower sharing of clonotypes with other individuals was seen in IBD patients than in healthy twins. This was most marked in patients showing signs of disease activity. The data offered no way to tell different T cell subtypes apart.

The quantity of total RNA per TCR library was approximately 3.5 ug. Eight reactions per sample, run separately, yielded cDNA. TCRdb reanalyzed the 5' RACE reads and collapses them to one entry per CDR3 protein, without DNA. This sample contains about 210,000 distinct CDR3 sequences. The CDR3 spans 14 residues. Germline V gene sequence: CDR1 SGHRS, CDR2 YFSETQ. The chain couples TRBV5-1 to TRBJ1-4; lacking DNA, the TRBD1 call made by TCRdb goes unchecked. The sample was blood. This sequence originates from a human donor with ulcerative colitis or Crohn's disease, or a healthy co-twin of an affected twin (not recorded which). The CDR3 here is CASSAGGASEKLFF.